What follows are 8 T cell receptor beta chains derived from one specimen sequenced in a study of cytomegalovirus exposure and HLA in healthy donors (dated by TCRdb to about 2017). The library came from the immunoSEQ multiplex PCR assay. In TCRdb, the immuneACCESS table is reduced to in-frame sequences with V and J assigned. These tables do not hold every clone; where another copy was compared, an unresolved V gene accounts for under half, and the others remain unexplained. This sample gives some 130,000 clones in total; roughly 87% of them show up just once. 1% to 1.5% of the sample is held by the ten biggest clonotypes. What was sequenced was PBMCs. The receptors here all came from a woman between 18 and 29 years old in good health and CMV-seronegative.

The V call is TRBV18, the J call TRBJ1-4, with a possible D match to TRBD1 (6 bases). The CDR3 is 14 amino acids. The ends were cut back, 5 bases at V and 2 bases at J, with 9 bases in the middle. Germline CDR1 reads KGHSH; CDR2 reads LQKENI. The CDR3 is CASSSQGTNEKLFF. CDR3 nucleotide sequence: TGTGCCAGCTCATCTCAGGGGACTAATGAAAAACTGTTTTTT.

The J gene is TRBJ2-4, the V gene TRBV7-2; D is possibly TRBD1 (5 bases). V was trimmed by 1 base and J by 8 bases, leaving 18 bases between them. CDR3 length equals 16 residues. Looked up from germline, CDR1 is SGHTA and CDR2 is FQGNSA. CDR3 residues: CASSLGAGNRWDIQYF. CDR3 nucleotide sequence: TGTGCCAGCAGCTTAGGGGCAGGGAATCGTTGGGACATTCAGTACTTC.

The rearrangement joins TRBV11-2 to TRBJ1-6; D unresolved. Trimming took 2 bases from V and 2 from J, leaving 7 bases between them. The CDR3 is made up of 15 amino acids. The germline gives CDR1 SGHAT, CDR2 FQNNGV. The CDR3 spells CASSLKPAYNSPLHF. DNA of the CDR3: TGTGCCAGCAGCTTAAAGCCTGCCTATAATTCACCCCTCCACTTT.

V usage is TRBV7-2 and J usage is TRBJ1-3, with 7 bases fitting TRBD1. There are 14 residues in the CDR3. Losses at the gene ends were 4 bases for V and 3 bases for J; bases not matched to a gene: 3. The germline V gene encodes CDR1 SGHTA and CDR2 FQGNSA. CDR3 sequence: CASSSTGFGNTIYF. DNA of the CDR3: TGTGCCAGCAGCTCGACAGGGTTTGGAAACACCATATATTTT.

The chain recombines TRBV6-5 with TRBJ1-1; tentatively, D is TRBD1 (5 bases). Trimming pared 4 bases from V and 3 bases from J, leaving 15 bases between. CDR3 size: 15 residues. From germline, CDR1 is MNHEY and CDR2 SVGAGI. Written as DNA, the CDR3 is TGTGCCAGCAGTTGGGACGCGGGGGGGGACACTGAAGCTTTCTTT. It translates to CASSWDAGGDTEAFF.

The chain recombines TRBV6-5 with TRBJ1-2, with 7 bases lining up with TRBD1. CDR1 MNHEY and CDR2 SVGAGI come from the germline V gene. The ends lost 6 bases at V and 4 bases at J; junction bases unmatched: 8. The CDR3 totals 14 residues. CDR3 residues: CASRFGTDSYGYTF. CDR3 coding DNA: TGTGCCAGCAGATTTGGGACAGACAGCTATGGCTACACCTTC.

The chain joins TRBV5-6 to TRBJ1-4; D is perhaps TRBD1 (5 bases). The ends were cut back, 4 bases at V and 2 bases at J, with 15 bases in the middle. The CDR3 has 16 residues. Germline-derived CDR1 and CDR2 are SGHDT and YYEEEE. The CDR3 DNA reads TGTGCCAGCAGCCCTCCTGTCCGGGGGACTAATGAAAAACTGTTTTTT. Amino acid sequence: CASSPPVRGTNEKLFF.

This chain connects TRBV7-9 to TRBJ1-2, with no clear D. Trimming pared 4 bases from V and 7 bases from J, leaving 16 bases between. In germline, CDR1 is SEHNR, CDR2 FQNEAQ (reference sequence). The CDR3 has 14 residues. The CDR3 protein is CASSSEASWFGYTF. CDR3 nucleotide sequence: TGTGCCAGCAGCTCCGAGGCCTCATGGTTTGGCTACACCTTC.